The 13 T cell receptor beta chains below all came from one sample that was sequenced in a study of T cell repertoires in cytomegalovirus infection. TCRdb re-derived calls from the reads in MiXCR, one entry per CDR3 protein. The sample lists about 700,000 distinct CDR3 sequences, around 32% seen once, with roughly 18% in the top ten. No antigens are known for them. Sequences were derived from cultured PBMCs, sampled from culture after CMV antigen stimulation. The source of these receptors is a human donor in good health (CMV status not recorded). Some clones in this sample may be carry-over from other donors' samples.

This clonotype has a count of ten or more. The rearrangement uses TRBV7-2 and TRBJ2-3, with D possibly being TRBD2 (6 bases). Trimming pared 2 bases from V and 1 base from J, leaving 10 bases between. The CDR3 runs 15 residues. The germline V gene encodes CDR1 SGHTA and CDR2 FQGNSA. This CDR3 reads CASSLTTGGTDTQYF. Here the CDR3 DNA reads TGTGCCAGCAGCTTAACTACGGGGGGCACAGATACGCAGTATTTT.

This clonotype was seen a few times. The chain joins TRBV19 to TRBJ2-1; TRBD2 is a possible D gene (6 bases). V dropped 5 bases and J dropped 11 bases, with 16 bases sitting between them. Germline V CDR1 and CDR2: LNHDA, SQIVND (reference sequence). The CDR3 extends over 13 amino acids. The CDR3 nucleotides read TGTGCCAGTAGTTCGGGACTCTACAACAAGCAGTTCTTC. Translation: CASSSGLYNKQFF.

This clonotype was counted ten times or more. This chain uses TRBV7-2 with TRBJ2-5; 7 bases match TRBD1. Trimming cost V 0 bases and J 4 bases; bases outside gene matches: 5. CDR3 length equals 15 residues. The germline V gene encodes CDR1 SGHTA and CDR2 FQGNSA. CDR3 DNA sequence: TGTGCCAGCAGCTTAGCGAGGAACAGGGGAGAGACCCAGTACTTC. This encodes CASSLARNRGETQYF.

This clonotype was seen ten or more times. The gene calls are TRBV7-2 and TRBJ2-3; D call uncertain. With 0 bases removed from V and 4 bases from J, the gap between germline ends came to 8 bases. Germline V CDR1 and CDR2: SGHTA, FQGNSA. The CDR3 covers 14 residues. The CDR3 DNA follows: TGTGCCAGCAGCTTAGCGTATCGCCCAGATACGCAGTATTTT. It translates to CASSLAYRPDTQYF.

This clonotype was observed a few times. This chain connects TRBV6-5 to TRBJ2-3; D gene uncertain. V lost 7 bases, J lost 2 bases, and 10 bases lay in between. Germline CDR1 MNHEY, CDR2 SVGAGI. There are 13 residues in the CDR3. Here the CDR3 reads CASNRVHTDTQYF. The CDR3 DNA is TGTGCCAGCAATCGGGTTCACACAGATACGCAGTATTTT.

The chain couples TRBV19 to TRBJ2-2; 8 positions agree with TRBD1. V gave up 1 base and J gave up 2 bases; unmatched junction bases: 3. This CDR3 region has 16 residues. Germline loops: CDR1 LNHDA, CDR2 SQIVND (reference sequence). CDR3 residues: CASSIAGTGNTGELFF. CDR3 bases: TGTGCCAGTAGTATAGCGGGGACAGGAAACACCGGGGAGCTGTTTTTT.

As concerns this clonotype: Because the CDR3 is missing its conserved closing phenylalanine or tryptophan, this is likely a read error. The genes are TRBV10-3 and TRBJ2-5; a possible D gene is TRBD1 (6 bases). Germline V gene sequence: CDR1 ENHRY, CDR2 SYGVKD. This CDR3 comprises 13 residues. Trimming took 10 bases from V and 2 from J, leaving 14 bases between them. The DNA for the CDR3 is TGTGCCAGCCAGAGACAGGAGCAAGAGACCCAGTACTGC. This translates into CASQRQEQETQYC.

V and J are TRBV5-1 and TRBJ2-3, with 7 nucleotides matching TRBD1. The J segment lost 6 bases and the V segment lost 6 bases, leaving 10 bases of the junction unmatched. The CDR3 totals 14 residues. Germline CDR1 reads SGHRS; CDR2 reads YFSETQ. The CDR3 nucleotides read TGCGCCAGCACCCTTGCCAGGGGGAAGGATACGCAGTATTTT. This gives the protein CASTLARGKDTQYF.

The gene calls are TRBV7-2 and TRBJ1-1; no definite D call. Germline V gene data show CDR1 as SGHTA and CDR2 as FQGNSA. CDR3 length: 14 amino acids. Deletions cut 3 bases from V and 2 bases from J, with 10 bases between. CDR3 loop: CASSFKTANTEAFF. The CDR3 bases are TGTGCCAGCAGCTTTAAAACAGCAAACACTGAAGCTTTCTTT.

This chain connects TRBV18 to TRBJ2-1; D is unclear. The V gene's germline CDR1 is KGHSH and CDR2 LQKENI. Trimming removed 0 bases from V and 6 bases from J, with 15 bases in between. The CDR3 loop spans 16 amino acids. CDR3 region: CASSPPGPRSGNEQFF. In DNA, the CDR3 is TGTGCCAGCTCACCACCCGGGCCGCGTTCGGGCAATGAGCAGTTCTTC.

The chain combines TRBV18 with TRBJ1-1; D ambiguous. The germline gives CDR1 KGHSH, CDR2 LQKENI. The V end lost 3 bases, the J end lost 6 bases, and 14 bases lay between the germline ends. The CDR3 totals 14 residues. The CDR3 loop is CASSPLRRSSEAFF. CDR3 DNA: TGTGCCAGCTCACCGTTAAGGAGATCCTCTGAAGCTTTCTTT.

The rearrangement joins TRBV7-9 to TRBJ1-4; D not resolved. Trimming removed 0 bases at V and 5 bases at J, with 7 bases between. Germline CDR1 is SEHNR and CDR2 is FQNEAQ (reference sequence). The CDR3 consists of 14 residues. The CDR3 spells CASSLAEPNEKLFF. In DNA, the CDR3 is TGTGCCAGCAGCTTAGCCGAGCCCAATGAAAAACTGTTTTTT.

V gene TRBV2 combines with J gene TRBJ1-5, with TRBD1 matching over 8 bases. V was pared by 11 bases and J by 6 bases, with 9 bases of the junction left unmatched. This CDR3 is built from 13 residues. From germline, CDR1 is SNHLY and CDR2 FYNNEI. CDR3 loop: CAAGQEEGQPQHF. The CDR3 DNA reads as TGTGCCGCGGGACAGGAAGAAGGTCAGCCCCAGCATTTT.